This T cell receptor (beta chain) appears in the sequencing data of a study of read filtering for tumor transcriptome and immune sequencing. About the study: After DNase treatment, RNA was made into whole-transcriptome libraries. Study-level findings and limits: IR-seq captured clonotypes deeper and more reliably than RNA-seq. The CD138-negative fraction was mixed bone marrow immune cells, not pure T cells.

CDR3 length equals 15 residues. Trimming cost V 2 bases and J 3 bases; bases outside gene matches: 3. Germline CDR1 SGHRS, CDR2 YFSETQ. Every patient had bone marrow sampled while the disease was active. Molecular barcoded adaptors covering alpha/delta and beta/gamma chains were used on roughly 400 ng RNA. TCRdb reprocessed the reads with MiXCR, giving one entry per CDR3 protein. The profile shows about 130,000 distinct CDR3 sequences, about an eighth of them singletons. This clonotype was found many times. Antigen unknown. The sequence was obtained from a donor at least 40 years old with multiple myeloma. The material sequenced was a population of CD138-negative cells sorted from bone marrow. The chain couples TRBV5-1 to TRBJ2-3; 10 bases are shared with TRBD1. The CDR3 region is CASSFADRGTDTQYF. The CDR3 DNA is TGCGCCAGCAGCTTTGCGGACAGGGGGACAGATACGCAGTATTTT.